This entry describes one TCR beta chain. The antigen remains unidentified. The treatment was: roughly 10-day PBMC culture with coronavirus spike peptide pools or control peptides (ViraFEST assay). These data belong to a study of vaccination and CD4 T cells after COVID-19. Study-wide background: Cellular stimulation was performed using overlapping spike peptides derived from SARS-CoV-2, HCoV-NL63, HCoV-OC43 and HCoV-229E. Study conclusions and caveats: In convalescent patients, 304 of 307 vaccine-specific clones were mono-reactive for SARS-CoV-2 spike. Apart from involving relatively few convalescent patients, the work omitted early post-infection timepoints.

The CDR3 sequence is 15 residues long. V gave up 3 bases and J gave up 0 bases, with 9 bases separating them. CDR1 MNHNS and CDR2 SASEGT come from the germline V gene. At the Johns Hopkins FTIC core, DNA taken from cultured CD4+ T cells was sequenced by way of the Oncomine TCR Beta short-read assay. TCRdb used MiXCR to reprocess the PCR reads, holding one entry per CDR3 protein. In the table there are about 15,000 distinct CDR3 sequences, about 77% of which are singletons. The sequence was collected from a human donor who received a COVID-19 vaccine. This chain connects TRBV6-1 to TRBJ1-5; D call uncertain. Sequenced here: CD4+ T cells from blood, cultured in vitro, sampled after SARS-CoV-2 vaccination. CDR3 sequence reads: CASSDIWVSNQPQHF. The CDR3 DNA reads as TGTGCCAGCAGTGATATATGGGTTAGCAATCAGCCCCAGCATTTT.